This T cell receptor beta chain was retrieved from a study of T cells in Graves' hyperthyroidism and ophthalmopathy. This clonotype appeared many times. TCR beta CDR3 sequences were amplified from RNA transcripts. HTBI primers were employed in a first-round RT-PCR of the TCR CDR3. TCRdb independently ran MiXCR on the multiplex PCR reads; one entry per CDR3 protein. Of almost 250,000 distinct CDR3 sequences in the sample, almost 25% are singletons; the top ten hold roughly 32%. The receptor was derived from a woman aged 35 to 49 with Graves' ophthalmopathy. Material for sequencing was blood.

The CDR3 DNA sequence: TGTGCCAGCAGTTTAGCGGGAATAGCCGGGGAGCTGTTTTTT. This encodes CASSLAGIAGELFF. The rearrangement links TRBV6-2 or TRBV6-3 to TRBJ2-2, with 8 bases identical to TRBD2. The CDR3 covers 14 residues. The junction had 4 bases not matched to a gene; V was cut back by 4 bases and J by 6 bases. Germline assignment: CDR1 MNHEY and CDR2 SVGEGT.